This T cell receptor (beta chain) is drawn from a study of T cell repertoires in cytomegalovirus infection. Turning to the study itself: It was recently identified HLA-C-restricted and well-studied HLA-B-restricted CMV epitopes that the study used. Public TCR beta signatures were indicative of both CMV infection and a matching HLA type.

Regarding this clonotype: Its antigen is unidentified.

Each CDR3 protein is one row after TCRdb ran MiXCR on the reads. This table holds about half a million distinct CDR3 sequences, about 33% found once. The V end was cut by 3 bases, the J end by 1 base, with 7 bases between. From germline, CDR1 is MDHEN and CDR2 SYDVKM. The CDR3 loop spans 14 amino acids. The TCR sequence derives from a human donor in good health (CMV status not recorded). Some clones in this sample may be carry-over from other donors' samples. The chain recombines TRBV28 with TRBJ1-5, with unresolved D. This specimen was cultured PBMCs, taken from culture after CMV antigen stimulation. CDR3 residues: CASSFTWSNQPQHF. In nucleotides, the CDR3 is TGTGCCAGCAGTTTTACATGGAGCAATCAGCCCCAGCATTTT.